Each of the 28 T cell receptor beta chains below was sequenced from the same sample in a study of shared clonotypes between healthy human individuals. CD8 cells regarded as naive lacked CD45RO, were positively chosen for CCR7, and omitted terminally differentiated effector memory CD45RA+ cells. The protocol was immunoSEQ multiplex PCR, while the TCRdb copy is restricted to in-frame clones and leaves out a portion. The data hold about 680,000 clones, with about 90% observed a single time. The material sequenced was naive CD8+ T cells sorted from blood. These receptors originate from a man between 25 and 39 years old in good health.

The chain links TRBV4-1 to TRBJ2-3, with D perhaps matching TRBD1 (6 bases). Germline CDR1 is MGHRA and CDR2 is YSYEKL. This CDR3 is built from 16 residues. Deletions cut 4 bases from V and 1 base from J, with 15 bases between. CDR3 in amino acids: CASSLNRDAGTDTQYF. The DNA of the CDR3 is TGCGCCAGCAGCCTTAACAGGGACGCGGGCACAGATACGCAGTATTTT.

The chain uses TRBV11-2 and TRBJ2-2; perhaps D is TRBD1 or TRBD2 (6 bases each). CDR1 SGHAT and CDR2 FQNNGV come from the germline V gene. The ends were cut back, 1 base at V and 7 bases at J, with 10 bases in the middle. The CDR3 spans 14 residues. CDR3: CASSLVGGGGELFF. In DNA form, the CDR3 reads TGTGCCAGCAGCTTAGTGGGGGGCGGCGGGGAGCTGTTTTTT.

The V call is TRBV4-1, the J call TRBJ2-7, with D uncertain. The V gene lost 0 bases and the J gene lost 6 bases, with 15 bases spanning the gap. Germline-derived CDR1 and CDR2 are MGHRA and YSYEKL. This CDR3 spans 15 amino acids. The CDR3: CASSQDWSVPGEQYF. The CDR3 DNA reads TGCGCCAGCAGCCAAGATTGGTCAGTTCCGGGCGAGCAGTACTTC.

A remark on this clone: At one end the junction does not follow the germline gene, possibly because of a read error. The gene calls are TRBV7-7 and TRBJ2-5; 15 nucleotides align to TRBD2. The CDR3 loop spans 17 amino acids. CDR1 and CDR2 (germline): SSHAT, FNYEAQ (reference sequence). CDR3 region: CASSRGLAGGPGETQYF. Written as DNA, the CDR3 is TGTGCTAGCAGCCGAGGACTAGCGGGAGGGCCGGGAGAGACCCAGTACTTC. Based on the CDR3 plus reference TRBV7-7 and TRBJ2-5, the full variable domain is GAGVSQSPRYKVTKRGQDVTLRCDPISSHATLYWYQQALGQGPEFLTYFNYEAQPDKSGLPSDRFSAERPEGSISTLTIQRTEQRDSAMYRCASSRGLAGGPGETQYFGPGTRLLVL.

This clone was seen a handful of times. The V gene is TRBV7-2, the J gene TRBJ1-5; 9 bases line up with TRBD1. The CDR3 consists of 16 residues. Germline V gene data show CDR1 as SGHTA and CDR2 as FQGNSA. With 5 bases clipped from V and 2 bases from J, the junction kept 7 bases outside the gene matches. The CDR3: CASSPVRQGGNQPQHF. In nucleotides, the CDR3 is TGTGCCAGCAGCCCCGTCCGACAGGGGGGCAATCAGCCCCAGCATTTT. The full variable domain, in which reference TRBV7-2 and TRBJ1-5 provide the parts outside the CDR3, is GAGVSQSPSNKVTEKGKDVELRCDPISGHTALYWYRQSLGQGLEFLIYFQGNSAPDKSGLPSDRFSAERTGGSVSTLTIQRTQQEDSAVYLCASSPVRQGGNQPQHFGDGTRLSIL.

The V gene is TRBV29-1, the J gene TRBJ2-5; 9 nucleotides agree with TRBD1. Germline loops: CDR1 SQVTM, CDR2 ANQGSEA. Germline trimming cut 6 bases from V and 2 bases from J; bases unmatched to any gene: 7. This CDR3 contains 14 residues. The CDR3 reads CSVAQGQGQETQYF. CDR3 nucleotide sequence: TGCAGCGTCGCCCAGGGACAGGGTCAAGAGACCCAGTACTTC.

The V gene is TRBV5-1, the J gene TRBJ2-7; D might be TRBD2 (6 bases). Germline V gene lookup returns CDR1 SGHRS and CDR2 YFSETQ. Trimming left V 6 bases short and J 5 bases short, with 12 bases between. CDR3 length: 12 residues. In DNA form, the CDR3 reads TGCGCCAGCACGGGAGACGGGCACGAGCAGTACTTC. Amino acids: CASTGDGHEQYF.

V is TRBV5-1 and J is TRBJ2-3; D remains ambiguous. V was cut by 4 bases and J by 1 base, with 13 bases left in between. Germline loops: CDR1 SGHRS, CDR2 YFSETQ. This CDR3 comprises 15 residues. The CDR3, as DNA: TGCGCCAGCAGCCCCCGACTTGACGGCACAGATACGCAGTATTTT. As protein: CASSPRLDGTDTQYF.

V and J are TRBV19 and TRBJ2-2; D gene uncertain. The CDR3 is made up of 13 amino acids. V was shortened by 10 bases and J by 1 base, with 10 bases between the two germline ends. Germline V gene sequence: CDR1 LNHDA, CDR2 SQIVND (reference sequence). The CDR3 nucleotides are TGTGCCACCAAACGCGAGAACACCGGGGAGCTGTTTTTT. This gives the protein CATKRENTGELFF.

This chain uses TRBV5-1 with TRBJ2-1, with TRBD2 matching 13 bases. This CDR3 has 15 residues. With V trimmed by 3 bases and J by 8 bases, 5 bases remained unmatched. Germline V gene sequence: CDR1 SGHRS, CDR2 YFSETQ. CDR3 nucleotides: TGCGCCAGCAGCTCCGGGACTAGCGGGATCTATGAGCAGTTCTTC. Residues: CASSSGTSGIYEQFF.

The rearrangement joins TRBV27 to TRBJ1-2, with 9 bases fitting TRBD1. CDR1 and CDR2 from the germline V gene are MNHEY and SMNVEV (reference sequence). The CDR3 runs 15 residues. With V trimmed by 5 bases and J by 4 bases, 8 bases remained unmatched. CDR3 bases: TGTGCCAGCAGTCCTGGGACAGGGTGGGCCTATGGCTACACCTTC. Translation gives CASSPGTGWAYGYTF.

A word on this clone: Other DNA sequences of this sample code for an identical CDR3. This chain connects TRBV28 to TRBJ2-3; D uncertain. The germline V gene has CDR1 MDHEN and CDR2 SYDVKM. V was clipped by 2 bases and J by 0 bases, with 6 bases between them. The CDR3 has 14 residues. The DNA for the CDR3 is TGTGCCAGCAGTTTAACTGGGAGCACAGATACGCAGTATTTT. Translated, it gives CASSLTGSTDTQYF. The whole variable domain, filled in from reference TRBV28 and TRBJ2-3, reads DVKVTQSSRYLVKRTGEKVFLECVQDMDHENMFWYRQDPGLGLRLIYFSYDVKMKEKGDIPEGYSVSREKKERFSLILESASTNQTSMYLCASSLTGSTDTQYFGPGTRLTVL.

The V call is TRBV28, the J call TRBJ2-5; 7 nucleotides agree with TRBD1. Looked up from germline, CDR1 is MDHEN and CDR2 is SYDVKM. V was pared by 3 bases and J by 0 bases, with 7 bases of the junction left unmatched. The CDR3 spans 16 residues. CDR3 DNA: TGTGCCAGCAGTTTTATGACAGGGCAAAACCAAGAGACCCAGTACTTC. It specifies CASSFMTGQNQETQYF.

V and J are TRBV27 and TRBJ2-7, with TRBD1 matching over 9 bases. Germline CDR1 is MNHEY and CDR2 is SMNVEV (reference sequence). The CDR3 has 14 amino acids. V lost 6 bases to trimming and J lost 4 bases; unmatched junction nucleotides: 7. For the CDR3, the DNA is TGTGCCAGCAGCGCCGCCGGGACAGGGTACGAGCAGTACTTC. Its translation is CASSAAGTGYEQYF.

The V call is TRBV10-1, the J call TRBJ1-4; 9 bases are shared with TRBD1. The CDR3 runs to 16 residues. The germline CDR1 and CDR2 sequences are WNHNN and SYGVQD (reference sequence). V dropped 7 bases and J dropped 13; count of bases not matched to a gene: 19. The CDR3 spells CASTPGRGTGSIPLFF. DNA of the CDR3: TGCGCCAGCACCCCGGGTCGCGGGACAGGGTCTATCCCACTGTTTTTT.

This clone was detected a few times. The J gene is TRBJ2-5, the V gene TRBV4-1; 7 bases fit TRBD2. The V and J ends lost 1 base and 5 bases, in that order; junction bases with no gene match: 7. Germline V gene lookup returns CDR1 MGHRA and CDR2 YSYEKL. The CDR3 runs to 15 residues. CDR3 region: CASSQVELAQETQYF. The CDR3 DNA sequence: TGCGCCAGCAGCCAAGTTGAACTAGCGCAGGAGACCCAGTACTTC.

This chain links TRBV28 with TRBJ1-5; D remains unclear. Trimming pared 2 bases from V and 0 bases from J, leaving 8 bases between. Germline CDR1 reads MDHEN; CDR2 reads SYDVKM. This CDR3 is 15 amino acids long. The CDR3 loop is CASSLISISNQPQHF. The CDR3 bases are TGTGCCAGCAGTTTAATCAGCATTAGCAATCAGCCCCAGCATTTT.

The rearrangement uses TRBV11-2 and TRBJ1-2, with TRBD1 identical over 12 bases. Germline V gives CDR1 SGHAT, CDR2 FQNNGV. With 5 bases clipped from V and 8 bases from J, the junction kept 9 bases outside the gene matches. CDR3 length: 15 residues. DNA for the CDR3: TGTGCCAGCAGCCCCGGGACAGGGGGCAGTGGCGGCTACACCTTC. Translation gives CASSPGTGGSGGYTF.

V gene TRBV29-1 combines with J gene TRBJ1-3, with D hard to call. CDR1 SQVTM and CDR2 ANQGSEA come from the germline V gene. Trimming left V 6 bases short and J 5 bases short, with 11 bases between. CDR3 length equals 12 residues. This CDR3 is CSVRASRNTIYF. CDR3 bases: TGCAGCGTGAGGGCTTCGCGAAACACCATATATTTT.

The CDR3 sequence: CASSGEGGQPQHF. The CDR3 region has the DNA TGCGCCAGCAGTGGGGAAGGCGGTCAGCCCCAGCATTTT. The gene calls are TRBV5-1 and TRBJ1-5, with D unclear. Germline loops: CDR1 SGHRS, CDR2 YFSETQ. The CDR3 contains 13 residues. V lost 5 bases and J 6 bases, leaving 12 bases between the germline ends.

The chain employs TRBV27 and TRBJ2-7; 9 bases are shared with TRBD1. CDR3 size: 14 residues. The germline CDR1 and CDR2 sequences are MNHEY and SMNVEV (reference sequence). With 4 bases clipped from V and 4 bases from J, the junction kept 5 bases outside the gene matches. The CDR3: CASSYGTGLYEQYF. The CDR3 DNA follows: TGTGCCAGCAGTTACGGGACAGGGTTGTACGAGCAGTACTTC.

The V and J genes are TRBV5-6 and TRBJ1-5; D perhaps matches TRBD1 (5 bases). The germline V gene has CDR1 SGHDT and CDR2 YYEEEE. The CDR3 runs to 14 residues. Trimming removed 4 bases at V and 4 bases at J, with 12 bases between. CDR3 coding DNA: TGTGCCAGCAGCCCCGGGGCAGGGAATCAGCCCCAGCATTTT. Its translation is CASSPGAGNQPQHF.

V is TRBV27 and J is TRBJ2-3, with unresolved D. The CDR3 sequence is 13 residues long. Trimming left V 5 bases short and J 3 bases short, with 9 bases between. The germline V gene encodes CDR1 MNHEY and CDR2 SMNVEV (reference sequence). CDR3 bases: TGTGCCAGCAGTATCCACTCTACAGATACGCAGTATTTT. Translating it yields CASSIHSTDTQYF.

As DNA, the CDR3 is TGTGCTAGTGGTTTGGGGGGGGTTTACAATGAGCAGTTCTTC. Translated: CASGLGGVYNEQFF. The rearrangement uses TRBV12-5 and TRBJ2-1; possible D gene TRBD2, 6 bases. V dropped 1 base and J dropped 4 bases, with 8 bases sitting between them. Germline values: CDR1 LGHNT, CDR2 FRNRAP. This CDR3 has 14 amino acids.

This chain links TRBV9 with TRBJ2-1; 12 bases agree with TRBD1. CDR3 length equals 16 residues. The germline CDR1 and CDR2 sequences are SGDLS and YYNGEE. With V trimmed by 0 bases and J by 8 bases, 6 bases remained unmatched. In DNA form, the CDR3 reads TGTGCCAGCAGCGTAGTCCCCGGGACAGGGGGCTATGAGCAGTTCTTC. Translated: CASSVVPGTGGYEQFF.

V usage is TRBV9 and J usage is TRBJ2-5; a possible D gene is TRBD2 (6 bases). Trimming pared 3 bases from V and 7 bases from J, leaving 13 bases between. This CDR3 has 13 amino acids. Germline V gene lookup returns CDR1 SGDLS and CDR2 YYNGEE. The CDR3 DNA is TGTGCCAGCAGCGGTAGCGGCCCGGGGACCCAGTACTTC. Translation gives CASSGSGPGTQYF.

The table lists this clone with a few counts. The chain recombines TRBV5-6 with TRBJ2-7, with 8 positions matching TRBD1. CDR1 SGHDT and CDR2 YYEEEE come from the germline V gene. This CDR3 is built from 13 residues. J lost 5 bases, V lost 5 bases, and 6 bases had no gene match. CDR3 DNA sequence: TGTGCCAGCAGTCCGGACAGGGTGCACGAGCAGTACTTC. The encoded protein is CASSPDRVHEQYF.

The V call is TRBV7-2, the J call TRBJ2-2; the match to TRBD1 covers 9 bases. CDR3 length equals 16 residues. CDR1 SGHTA and CDR2 FQGNSA come from the germline V gene. V shed 4 bases, J shed 7 bases, and the junction held 10 bases outside the gene matches. CDR3 residues: CASSSTGGIDGGELFF. The CDR3, as DNA: TGTGCCAGCAGCTCCACAGGGGGCATTGACGGCGGGGAGCTGTTTTTT.